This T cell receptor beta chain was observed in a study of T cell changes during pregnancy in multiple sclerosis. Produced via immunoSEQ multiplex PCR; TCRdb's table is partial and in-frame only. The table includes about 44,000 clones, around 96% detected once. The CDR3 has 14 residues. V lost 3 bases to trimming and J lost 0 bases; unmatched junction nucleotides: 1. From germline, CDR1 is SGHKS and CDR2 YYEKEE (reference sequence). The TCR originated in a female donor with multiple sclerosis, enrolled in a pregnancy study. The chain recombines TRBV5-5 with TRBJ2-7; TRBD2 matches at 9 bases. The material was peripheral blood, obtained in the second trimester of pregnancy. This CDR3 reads CASSSSGTSYEQYF. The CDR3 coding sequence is TGTGCCAGCAGCTCTAGCGGGACCTCCTACGAGCAGTACTTC.